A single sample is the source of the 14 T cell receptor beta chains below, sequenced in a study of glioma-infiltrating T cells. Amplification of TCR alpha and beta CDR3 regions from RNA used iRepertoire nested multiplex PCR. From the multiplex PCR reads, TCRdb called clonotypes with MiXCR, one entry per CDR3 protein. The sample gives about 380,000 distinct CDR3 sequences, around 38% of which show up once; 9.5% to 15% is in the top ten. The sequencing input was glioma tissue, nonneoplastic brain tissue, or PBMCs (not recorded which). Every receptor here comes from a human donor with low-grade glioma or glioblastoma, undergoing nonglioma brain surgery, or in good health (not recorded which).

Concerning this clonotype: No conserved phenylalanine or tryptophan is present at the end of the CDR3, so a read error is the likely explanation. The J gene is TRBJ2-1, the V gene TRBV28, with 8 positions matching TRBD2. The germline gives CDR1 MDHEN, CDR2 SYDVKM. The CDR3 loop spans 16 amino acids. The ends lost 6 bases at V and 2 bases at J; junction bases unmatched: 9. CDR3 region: CASRSSGTSAYNEQFL. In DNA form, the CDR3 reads TGTGCCAGCAGATCTTCCGGGACTAGTGCCTACAATGAGCAGTTCCTC.

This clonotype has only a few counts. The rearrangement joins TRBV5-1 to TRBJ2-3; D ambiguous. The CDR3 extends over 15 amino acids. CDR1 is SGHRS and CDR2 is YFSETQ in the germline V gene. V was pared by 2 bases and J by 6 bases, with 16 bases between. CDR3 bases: TGCGCCAGCAGCTTAACCAAAGGAAGATCGGATACGCAGTATTTT. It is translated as CASSLTKGRSDTQYF.

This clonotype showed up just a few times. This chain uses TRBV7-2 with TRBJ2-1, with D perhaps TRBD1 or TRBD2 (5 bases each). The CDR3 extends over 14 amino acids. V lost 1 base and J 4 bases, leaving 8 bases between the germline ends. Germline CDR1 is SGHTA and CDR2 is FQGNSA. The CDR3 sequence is CASSLVGEYNEQFF. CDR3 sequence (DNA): TGTGCCAGCAGCTTAGTGGGGGAATACAATGAGCAGTTCTTC.

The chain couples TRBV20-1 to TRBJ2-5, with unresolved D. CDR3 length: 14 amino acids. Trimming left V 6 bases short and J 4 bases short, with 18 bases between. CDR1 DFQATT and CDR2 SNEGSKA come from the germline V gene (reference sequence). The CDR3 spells CSAPSDAYIETQYF. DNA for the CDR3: TGCAGTGCCCCGTCGGACGCCTATATAGAGACCCAGTACTTC.

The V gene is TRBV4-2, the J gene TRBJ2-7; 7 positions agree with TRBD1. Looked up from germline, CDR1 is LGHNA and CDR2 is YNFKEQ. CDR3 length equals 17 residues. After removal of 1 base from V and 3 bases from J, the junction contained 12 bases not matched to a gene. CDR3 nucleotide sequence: TGTGCCAGCAGCCAAGGGAGTGGAGTAGGACAGGACTACGAGCAGTACTTC. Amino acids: CASSQGSGVGQDYEQYF.

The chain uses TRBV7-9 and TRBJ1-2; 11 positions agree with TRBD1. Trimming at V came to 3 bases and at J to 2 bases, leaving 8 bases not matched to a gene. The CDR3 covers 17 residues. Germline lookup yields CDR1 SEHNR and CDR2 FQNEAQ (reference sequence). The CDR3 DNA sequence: TGTGCCAGCAGCTTGGAACCGGGACAGGGGGGAAACTATGGCTACACCTTC. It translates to CASSLEPGQGGNYGYTF.

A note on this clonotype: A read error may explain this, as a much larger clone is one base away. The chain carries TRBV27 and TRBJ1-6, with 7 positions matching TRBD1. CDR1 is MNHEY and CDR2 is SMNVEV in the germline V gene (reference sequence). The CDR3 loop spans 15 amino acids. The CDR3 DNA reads TGTGCCAGCAGTTTATCCGGGACAGTAGATTCAACCCTCCACTTT. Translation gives CASSLSGTVDSTLHF.

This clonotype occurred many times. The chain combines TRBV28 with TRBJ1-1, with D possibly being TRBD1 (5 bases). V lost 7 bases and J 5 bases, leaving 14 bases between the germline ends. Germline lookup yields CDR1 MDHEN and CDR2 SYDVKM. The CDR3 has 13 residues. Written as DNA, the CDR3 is TGTGCCAGCACCCTACTGGGGGGTACTGAAGCTTTCTTT. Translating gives CASTLLGGTEAFF.

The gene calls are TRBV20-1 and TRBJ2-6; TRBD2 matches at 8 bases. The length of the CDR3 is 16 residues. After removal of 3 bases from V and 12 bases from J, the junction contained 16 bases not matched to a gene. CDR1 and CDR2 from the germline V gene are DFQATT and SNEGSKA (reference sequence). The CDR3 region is CSARGRGAGLRGVLTF. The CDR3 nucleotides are TGCAGTGCTAGGGGGCGGGGGGCAGGTTTAAGGGGCGTCCTGACTTTC.

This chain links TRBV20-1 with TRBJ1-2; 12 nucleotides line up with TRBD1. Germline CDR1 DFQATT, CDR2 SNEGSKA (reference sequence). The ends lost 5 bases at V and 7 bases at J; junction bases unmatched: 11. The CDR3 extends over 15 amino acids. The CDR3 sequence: CSAEIIRDRGRGYTF. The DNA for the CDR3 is TGCAGTGCTGAAATTATCCGGGACAGGGGGCGTGGCTACACCTTC.

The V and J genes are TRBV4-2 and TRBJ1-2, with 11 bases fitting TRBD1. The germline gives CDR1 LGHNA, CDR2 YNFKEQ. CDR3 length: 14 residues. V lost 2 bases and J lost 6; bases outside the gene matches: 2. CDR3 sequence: CASSQPGQGDGYTF. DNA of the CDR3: TGTGCCAGCAGCCAACCGGGACAGGGGGATGGCTACACCTTC.

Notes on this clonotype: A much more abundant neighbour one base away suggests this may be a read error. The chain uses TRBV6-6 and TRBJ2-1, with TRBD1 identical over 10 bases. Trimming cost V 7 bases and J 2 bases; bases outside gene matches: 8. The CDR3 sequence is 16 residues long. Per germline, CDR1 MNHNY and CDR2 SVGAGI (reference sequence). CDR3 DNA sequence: TGTGCCAGCAAAGTGACAGGGGGCATGCCCTACAATGAGCAGTTCTTC. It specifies CASKVTGGMPYNEQFF.

CDR3 coding DNA: TGTGCCAGCAGTCCTATTCTTCAGGGGAGAGAGAGCAATCAGCCCCAGCATTTT. This sequence encodes CASSPILQGRESNQPQHF. The V call is TRBV28, the J call TRBJ1-5, with D possibly matching TRBD1 (6 bases). Germline assignment: CDR1 MDHEN and CDR2 SYDVKM. There are 18 residues in the CDR3. The V end lost 5 bases, the J end lost 1 base, and 21 bases lay between the germline ends.

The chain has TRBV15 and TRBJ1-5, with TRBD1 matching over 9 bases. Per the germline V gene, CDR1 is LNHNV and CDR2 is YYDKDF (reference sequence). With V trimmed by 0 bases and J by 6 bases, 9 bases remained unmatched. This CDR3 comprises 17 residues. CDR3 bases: TGTGCCACCAGCAGAGATAGGGGACAGGGTTCAGGTCAGCCCCAGCATTTT. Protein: CATSRDRGQGSGQPQHF.